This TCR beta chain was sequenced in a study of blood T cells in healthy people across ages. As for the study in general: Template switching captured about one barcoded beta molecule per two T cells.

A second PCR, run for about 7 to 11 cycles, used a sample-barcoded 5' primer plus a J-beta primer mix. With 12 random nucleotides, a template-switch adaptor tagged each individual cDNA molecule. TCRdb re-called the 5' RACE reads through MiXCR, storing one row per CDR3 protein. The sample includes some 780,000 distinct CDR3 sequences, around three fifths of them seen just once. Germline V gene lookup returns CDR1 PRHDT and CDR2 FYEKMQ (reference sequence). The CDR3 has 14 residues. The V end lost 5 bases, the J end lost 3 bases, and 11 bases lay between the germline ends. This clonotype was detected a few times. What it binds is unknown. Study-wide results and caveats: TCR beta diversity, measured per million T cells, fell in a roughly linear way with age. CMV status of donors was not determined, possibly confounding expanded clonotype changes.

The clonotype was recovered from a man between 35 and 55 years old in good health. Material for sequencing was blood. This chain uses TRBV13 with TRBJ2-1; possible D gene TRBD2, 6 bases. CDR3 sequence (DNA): TGTGCCAGCAGCCCCGGGACTTTCTACAATGAGCAGTTCTTC. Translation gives CASSPGTFYNEQFF. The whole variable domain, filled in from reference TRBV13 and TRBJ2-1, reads AAGVIQSPRHLIKEKRETATLKCYPIPRHDTVYWYQQGPGQDPQFLISFYEKMQSDKGSIPDRFSAQQFSDYHSELNMSSLELGDSALYFCASSPGTFYNEQFFGPGTRLTVL.